This note documents a single T cell receptor beta chain sequence. A much larger clone lies a single base off, so this may be a read error. The sample belongs to a study of T cells after yellow fever vaccination. TCRdb re-called the 5' RACE reads with MiXCR, one entry per CDR3 protein. The data hold some 340,000 distinct CDR3 sequences, with roughly 10% observed a single time. This CDR3 has 13 amino acids. The V gene's germline CDR1 is MDHEN and CDR2 SYDVKM. The sequence was collected from a man aged 18-30 years who received the YFV17D yellow fever vaccine. This rearrangement joins TRBV28 to TRBJ1-1, with 8 bases identical to TRBD1. Sequencing used CD4+ T cells sorted from PBMCs, obtained 45 days after the yellow fever booster vaccination. CDR3 region: CSSNAGQGGEAFF. CDR3 sequence (DNA): TGTTCCAGCAACGCCGGACAGGGCGGTGAAGCTTTCTTT.